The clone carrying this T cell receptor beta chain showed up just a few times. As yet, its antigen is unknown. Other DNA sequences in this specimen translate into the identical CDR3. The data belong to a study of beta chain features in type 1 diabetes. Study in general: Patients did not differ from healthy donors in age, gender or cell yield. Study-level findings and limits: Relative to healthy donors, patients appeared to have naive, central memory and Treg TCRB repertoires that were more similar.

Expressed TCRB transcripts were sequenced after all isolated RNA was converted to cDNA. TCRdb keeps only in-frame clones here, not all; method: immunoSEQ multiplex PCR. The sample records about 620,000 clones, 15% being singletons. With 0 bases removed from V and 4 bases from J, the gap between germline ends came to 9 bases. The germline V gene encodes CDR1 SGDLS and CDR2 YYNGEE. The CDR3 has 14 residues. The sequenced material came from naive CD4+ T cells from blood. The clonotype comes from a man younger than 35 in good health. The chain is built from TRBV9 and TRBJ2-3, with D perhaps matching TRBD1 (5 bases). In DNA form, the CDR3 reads TGTGCCAGCAGCGTAGATCAGGGCGCAGATACGCAGTATTTT. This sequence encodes CASSVDQGADTQYF.